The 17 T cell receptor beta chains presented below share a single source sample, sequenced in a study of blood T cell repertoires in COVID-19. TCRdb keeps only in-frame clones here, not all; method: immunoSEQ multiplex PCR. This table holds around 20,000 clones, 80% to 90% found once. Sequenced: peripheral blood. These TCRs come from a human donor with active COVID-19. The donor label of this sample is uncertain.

The CDR3 DNA sequence: TGTGCCAGCAGCTTAGTGGCGGATCAGCCCCAGCATTTT. As protein: CASSLVADQPQHF. The rearrangement uses TRBV11-2 and TRBJ1-5, with no clear D. Germline V gives CDR1 SGHAT, CDR2 FQNNGV. The CDR3 is made up of 13 amino acids. The V end lost 1 base, the J end lost 5 bases, and 6 bases lay between the germline ends.

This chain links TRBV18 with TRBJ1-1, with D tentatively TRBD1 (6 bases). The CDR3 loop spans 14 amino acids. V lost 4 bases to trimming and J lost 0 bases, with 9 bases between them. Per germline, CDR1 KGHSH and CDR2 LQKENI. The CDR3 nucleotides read TGTGCCAGCTCACAGGGACAAATGAACACTGAAGCTTTCTTT. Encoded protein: CASSQGQMNTEAFF. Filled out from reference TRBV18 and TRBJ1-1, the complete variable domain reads NAGVMQNPRHLVRRRGQEARLRCSPMKGHSHVYWYRQLPEEGLKFMVYLQKENIIDESGMPKERFSAEFPKEGPSILRIQQVVRGDSAAYFCASSQGQMNTEAFFGQGTRLTVV.

The CDR3 nucleotides read TGTGCCAGTAGTATAGCCGCTATGGGGACAGCGGGAAACACCATATATTTT. As protein: CASSIAAMGTAGNTIYF. The rearrangement uses TRBV19 and TRBJ1-3, with TRBD1 matching over 7 bases. The CDR3 is made up of 17 amino acids. Germline CDR1 reads LNHDA; CDR2 reads SQIVND (reference sequence). The junction had 10 bases not matched to a gene; V was cut back by 1 base and J by 4 bases.

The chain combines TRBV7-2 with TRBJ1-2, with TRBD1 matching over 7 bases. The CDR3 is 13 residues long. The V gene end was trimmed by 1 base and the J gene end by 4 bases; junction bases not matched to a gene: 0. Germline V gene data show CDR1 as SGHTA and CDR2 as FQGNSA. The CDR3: CASSLDRGYGYTF. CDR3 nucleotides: TGTGCCAGCAGCTTAGACAGGGGCTATGGCTACACCTTC.

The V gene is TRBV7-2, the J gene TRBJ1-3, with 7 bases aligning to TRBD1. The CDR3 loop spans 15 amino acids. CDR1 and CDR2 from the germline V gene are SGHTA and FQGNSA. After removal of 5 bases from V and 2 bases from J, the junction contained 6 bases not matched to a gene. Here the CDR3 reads CASSHRQGAGNTIYF. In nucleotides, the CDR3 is TGTGCCAGCAGCCATCGACAGGGTGCTGGAAACACCATATATTTT. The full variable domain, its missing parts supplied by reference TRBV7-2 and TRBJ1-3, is GAGVSQSPSNKVTEKGKDVELRCDPISGHTALYWYRQSLGQGLEFLIYFQGNSAPDKSGLPSDRFSAERTGGSVSTLTIQRTQQEDSAVYLCASSHRQGAGNTIYFGEGSWLTVV.

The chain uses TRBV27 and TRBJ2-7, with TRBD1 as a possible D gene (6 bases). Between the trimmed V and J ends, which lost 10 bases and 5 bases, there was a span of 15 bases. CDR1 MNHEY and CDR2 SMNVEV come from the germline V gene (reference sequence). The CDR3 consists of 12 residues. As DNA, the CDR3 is TGTGCCACCGGACAGAGTTCCCACGAGCAGTACTTC. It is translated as CATGQSSHEQYF.

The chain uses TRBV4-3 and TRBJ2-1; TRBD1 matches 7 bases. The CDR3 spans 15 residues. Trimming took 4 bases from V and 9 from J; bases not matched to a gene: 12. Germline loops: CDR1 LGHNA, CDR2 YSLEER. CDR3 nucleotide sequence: TGCGCCAGCAGCCTCCGCCCGACAGGGACGGGTGAGCAGTTCTTC. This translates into CASSLRPTGTGEQFF.

The CDR3 region is CASSSRTGGREKLFF. The CDR3, as DNA: TGTGCCAGCAGCTCCCGAACAGGGGGCCGTGAAAAACTGTTTTTT. The V and J genes are TRBV7-9 and TRBJ1-4, with 9 bases fitting TRBD1. From germline, CDR1 is SEHNR and CDR2 FQNEAQ (reference sequence). The CDR3 contains 15 residues. Trimming at V came to 4 bases and at J to 7 bases, leaving 7 bases not matched to a gene.

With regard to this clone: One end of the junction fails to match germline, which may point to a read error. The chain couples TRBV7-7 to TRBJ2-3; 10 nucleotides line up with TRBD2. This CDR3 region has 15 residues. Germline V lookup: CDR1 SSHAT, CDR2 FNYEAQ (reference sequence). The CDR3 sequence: CASSPGLAAADTQYF. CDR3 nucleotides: TGTGCTAGCAGCCCTGGACTAGCGGCGGCAGATACGCAGTATTTT.

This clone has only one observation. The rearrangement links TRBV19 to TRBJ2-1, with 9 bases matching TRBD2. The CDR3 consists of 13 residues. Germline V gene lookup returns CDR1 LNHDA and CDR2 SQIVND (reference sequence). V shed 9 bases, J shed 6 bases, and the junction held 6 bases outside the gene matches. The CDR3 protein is CASVAGAGNEQFF. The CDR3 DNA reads TGTGCCAGCGTAGCGGGAGCGGGCAATGAGCAGTTCTTC.

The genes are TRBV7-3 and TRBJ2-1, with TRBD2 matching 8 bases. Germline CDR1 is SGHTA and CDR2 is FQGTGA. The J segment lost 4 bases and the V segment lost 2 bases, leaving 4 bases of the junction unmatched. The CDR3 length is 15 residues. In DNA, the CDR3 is TGTGCCAGCAGCTTAGGTCGCGGGAGGTACAATGAGCAGTTCTTC. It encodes CASSLGRGRYNEQFF.

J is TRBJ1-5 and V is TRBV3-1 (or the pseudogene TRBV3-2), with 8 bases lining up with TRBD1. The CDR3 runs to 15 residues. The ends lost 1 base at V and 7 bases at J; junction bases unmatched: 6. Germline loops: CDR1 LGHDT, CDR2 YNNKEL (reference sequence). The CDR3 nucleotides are TGTGCCAGCAGCCAAGGAGGACAGGGCGGGCAGCCCCAGCATTTT. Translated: CASSQGGQGGQPQHF.

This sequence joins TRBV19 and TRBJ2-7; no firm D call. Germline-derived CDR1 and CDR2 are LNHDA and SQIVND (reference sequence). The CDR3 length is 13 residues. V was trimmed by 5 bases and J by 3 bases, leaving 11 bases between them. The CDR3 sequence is CASSPIGRYEQYF. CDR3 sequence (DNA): TGTGCCAGTAGTCCTATCGGTCGCTACGAGCAGTACTTC.

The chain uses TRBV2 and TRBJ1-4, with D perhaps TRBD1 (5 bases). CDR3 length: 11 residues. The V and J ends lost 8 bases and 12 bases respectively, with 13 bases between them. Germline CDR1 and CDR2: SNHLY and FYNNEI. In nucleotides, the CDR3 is TGTGCCAGCGGATCAGGGTCCCAACTGTTTTTT. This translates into CASGSGSQLFF.

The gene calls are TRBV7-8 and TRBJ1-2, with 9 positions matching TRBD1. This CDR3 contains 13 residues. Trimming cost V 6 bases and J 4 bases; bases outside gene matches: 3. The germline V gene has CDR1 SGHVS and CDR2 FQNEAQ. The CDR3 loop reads CASRLQGAYGYTF. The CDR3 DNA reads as TGTGCCAGCAGGTTACAGGGGGCCTATGGCTACACCTTC.

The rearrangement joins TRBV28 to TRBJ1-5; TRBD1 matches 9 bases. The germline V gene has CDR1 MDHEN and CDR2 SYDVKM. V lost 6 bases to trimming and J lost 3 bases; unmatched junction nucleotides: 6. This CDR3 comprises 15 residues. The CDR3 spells CASRPGTGSNQPQHF. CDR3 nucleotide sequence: TGTGCCAGCAGACCCGGGACAGGGTCCAATCAGCCCCAGCATTTT.

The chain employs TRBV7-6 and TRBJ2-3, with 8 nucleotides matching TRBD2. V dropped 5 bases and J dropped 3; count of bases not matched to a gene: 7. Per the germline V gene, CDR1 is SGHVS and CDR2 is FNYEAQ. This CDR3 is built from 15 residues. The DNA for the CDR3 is TGTGCCAGCAGCCTCGGGACTAGTAGGACAGATACGCAGTATTTT. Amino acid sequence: CASSLGTSRTDTQYF.